A single sample is the source of the 18 T cell receptor beta chains below, sequenced in a study of STAT5B mutations in CD4+ large granular lymphocyte leukemia. Method: immunoSEQ multiplex PCR; TCRdb's copy keeps in-frame clones and lacks some. The sample records almost 30,000 clones, roughly three quarters being singletons. The sample comprised CD4+ T cells from blood buffy coats. The receptors come from a human donor in good health.

The DNA of the CDR3 is TGCAGCGTTGAGGTGACCCGCCCAGAGACCCAGTACTTC. Translation: CSVEVTRPETQYF. V and J are TRBV29-1 and TRBJ2-5; D is ambiguous. V shed 3 bases and J shed 4 bases, with 12 bases lying between them. CDR1 and CDR2 (germline): SQVTM, ANQGSEA. The CDR3 loop spans 13 amino acids.

J is TRBJ2-1 and V is TRBV10-3; 8 bases align to TRBD2. The trim removed 7 bases at V and 4 bases at J, leaving 9 bases unmatched. Germline V gene data show CDR1 as ENHRY and CDR2 as SYGVKD. The CDR3 consists of 15 residues. The DNA for the CDR3 is TGTGCCATCAAGACTGAGCGGGGGCCTTACAATGAGCAGTTCTTC. Encoded protein: CAIKTERGPYNEQFF.

The chain is built from TRBV7-2 and TRBJ1-1; 9 bases are shared with TRBD1. CDR3 length: 15 amino acids. CDR1 is SGHTA and CDR2 is FQGNSA in the germline V gene. Trimming at V came to 5 bases and at J to 4 bases, leaving 8 bases not matched to a gene. The CDR3 is CASSAWTGVGTEAFF. The CDR3 coding sequence is TGTGCCAGCAGCGCTTGGACAGGGGTGGGCACTGAAGCTTTCTTT.

The DNA of the CDR3 is TGTGCCAGCAGTAGCACTAGCGGGGGGCAAGCAGATACGCAGTATTTT. Translation: CASSSTSGGQADTQYF. This chain connects TRBV27 to TRBJ2-3, with TRBD2 identical over 12 bases. V trimming: 5 bases; J trimming: 4 bases; junction bases outside the gene matches: 7. The CDR3 totals 16 residues. Germline V lookup: CDR1 MNHEY, CDR2 SMNVEV (reference sequence).

The V gene is TRBV7-2, the J gene TRBJ2-7; 7 nucleotides match TRBD1. The CDR3 is 14 residues long. CDR1 SGHTA and CDR2 FQGNSA come from the germline V gene. V shed 5 bases and J 3 bases; nucleotides not matched to a gene: 7. The CDR3 spells CASSIIQGIYEQYF. In nucleotides, the CDR3 is TGTGCCAGCAGCATCATACAGGGGATCTACGAGCAGTACTTC.

The J gene is TRBJ2-5, the V gene TRBV9, with 9 positions matching TRBD2. J gave up 1 base and V 0 bases, and 4 bases lay outside the gene matches. The CDR3 totals 16 residues. Germline V gene data show CDR1 as SGDLS and CDR2 as YYNGEE. The CDR3 here is CASSVAASGAQETQYF. The CDR3 DNA reads TGTGCCAGCAGCGTAGCGGCTAGCGGGGCCCAAGAGACCCAGTACTTC.

This sequence joins TRBV7-8 and TRBJ1-4; 8 positions agree with TRBD1. V was clipped by 2 bases and J by 7 bases; unmatched bases: 3. Germline assignment: CDR1 SGHVS and CDR2 FQNEAQ. This CDR3 contains 14 residues. CDR3 coding DNA: TGTGCCAGCAGCTTAAGGACAGGGCCTGAAAAACTGTTTTTT. The encoded protein is CASSLRTGPEKLFF. Full variable domain (missing parts from reference TRBV7-8 and TRBJ1-4): GAGVSQSPRYKVAKRGQDVALRCDPISGHVSLFWYQQALGQGPEFLTYFQNEAQLDKSGLPSDRFFAERPEGSVSTLKIQRTQQEDSAVYLCASSLRTGPEKLFFGSGTQLSVL.

The chain joins TRBV27 to TRBJ2-2; 7 bases are shared with TRBD1. Losses at the gene ends were 6 bases for V and 4 bases for J; bases not matched to a gene: 5. The CDR3 is 14 residues long. The V gene's germline CDR1 is MNHEY and CDR2 SMNVEV (reference sequence). CDR3 amino acids: CASSGAGGTGELFF. In DNA, the CDR3 is TGTGCCAGCAGCGGGGCAGGGGGCACCGGGGAGCTGTTTTTT.

The chain is built from TRBV10-1 and TRBJ2-3; 11 bases line up with TRBD1. Germline values: CDR1 WNHNN, CDR2 SYGVQD (reference sequence). Trimming at V came to 8 bases and at J to 2 bases, leaving 6 bases not matched to a gene. The CDR3 is 15 residues long. In nucleotides, the CDR3 is TGCGCCAGCGGACAGGGGGCCGCTTTCACAGATACGCAGTATTTT. Translated, it gives CASGQGAAFTDTQYF.

The genes are TRBV7-4 and TRBJ1-5; the D gene is possibly TRBD1 (6 bases). V was clipped by 1 base and J by 6 bases, with 10 bases between them. Germline CDR1 reads SGHVT; CDR2 reads SQSDAQ. This CDR3 is built from 14 residues. This CDR3 is CASSLGIGGQPQHF. The DNA of the CDR3 is TGTGCCAGCAGCTTAGGAATAGGGGGTCAGCCCCAGCATTTT.

The chain uses TRBV6-6 and TRBJ1-6, with D perhaps TRBD1 (6 bases). Deletions cut 5 bases from V and 4 bases from J, with 12 bases between. CDR1 MNHNY and CDR2 SVGAGI come from the germline V gene (reference sequence). This CDR3 is 15 amino acids long. CDR3 DNA: TGTGCCAGCAGTAACCAACAGGGTTATAATTCACCCCTCCACTTT. The encoded protein is CASSNQQGYNSPLHF.

This clone was counted only a few times. The genes are TRBV6-5 and TRBJ1-1; D gene unclear. From germline, CDR1 is MNHEY and CDR2 SVGAGI. Trimming removed 7 bases from V and 4 bases from J, with 10 bases in between. The CDR3 totals 12 residues. CDR3 DNA sequence: TGTGCCAGCATTTCCCCGGGCACTGAAGCTTTCTTT. Its protein product is CASISPGTEAFF.

The V and J genes are TRBV7-8 and TRBJ1-2; D call uncertain. The CDR3 runs to 13 residues. Germline-derived CDR1 and CDR2 are SGHVS and FQNEAQ. Trimming removed 1 base at V and 6 bases at J, with 9 bases between. The CDR3 loop reads CASSLVKQDGYTF. CDR3 nucleotides: TGTGCCAGCAGCTTAGTGAAGCAGGATGGCTACACCTTC.

This chain links TRBV9 with TRBJ2-6, with D possibly matching TRBD1 (5 bases). Trimming took off 0 bases at V and 2 bases at J, with 6 bases between the two ends. The CDR3 is 15 residues long. In germline, CDR1 is SGDLS, CDR2 YYNGEE. This CDR3 is CASSVEGAGANVLTF. CDR3 nucleotide sequence: TGTGCCAGCAGCGTAGAAGGGGCTGGGGCCAACGTCCTGACTTTC.

The chain employs TRBV10-3 and TRBJ1-6, with TRBD1 as a possible D gene (5 bases). Between the trimmed V and J ends, which lost 6 bases and 6 bases, there was a span of 15 bases. In germline, CDR1 is ENHRY, CDR2 SYGVKD. The CDR3 consists of 15 residues. The CDR3 loop is CAIRREGVSNSPLHF. The CDR3 DNA reads as TGTGCCATCAGGCGGGAAGGGGTGAGTAATTCACCCCTCCACTTT.

The chain is built from TRBV7-2 and TRBJ1-2; no definite D call. The CDR3 covers 15 residues. CDR1 is SGHTA and CDR2 is FQGNSA in the germline V gene. The ends were cut back, 1 base at V and 5 bases at J, with 14 bases in the middle. CDR3 sequence (DNA): TGTGCCAGCAGCTTAGACCCTGATGGCAGATATGGCTACACCTTC. It yields the protein CASSLDPDGRYGYTF.

The chain links TRBV7-2 to TRBJ2-1; 14 bases are shared with TRBD2. The CDR3 totals 16 residues. V gave up 5 bases and J gave up 9 bases; unmatched junction bases: 9. Germline V gene lookup returns CDR1 SGHTA and CDR2 FQGNSA. The CDR3, as DNA: TGTGCCAGCAGCATGGGACTAGCGGGGGTCCATAGTGAGCAGTTCTTC. This translates into CASSMGLAGVHSEQFF.

This chain uses TRBV7-2 with TRBJ1-2, with D uncertain. Germline CDR1 reads SGHTA; CDR2 reads FQGNSA. The CDR3 extends over 15 amino acids. The V end lost 4 bases, the J end lost 1 base, and 13 bases lay between the germline ends. CDR3 sequence: CASSSPTSLNYGYTF. CDR3 nucleotides: TGTGCCAGCAGCTCCCCCACCAGCCTTAACTATGGCTACACCTTC.